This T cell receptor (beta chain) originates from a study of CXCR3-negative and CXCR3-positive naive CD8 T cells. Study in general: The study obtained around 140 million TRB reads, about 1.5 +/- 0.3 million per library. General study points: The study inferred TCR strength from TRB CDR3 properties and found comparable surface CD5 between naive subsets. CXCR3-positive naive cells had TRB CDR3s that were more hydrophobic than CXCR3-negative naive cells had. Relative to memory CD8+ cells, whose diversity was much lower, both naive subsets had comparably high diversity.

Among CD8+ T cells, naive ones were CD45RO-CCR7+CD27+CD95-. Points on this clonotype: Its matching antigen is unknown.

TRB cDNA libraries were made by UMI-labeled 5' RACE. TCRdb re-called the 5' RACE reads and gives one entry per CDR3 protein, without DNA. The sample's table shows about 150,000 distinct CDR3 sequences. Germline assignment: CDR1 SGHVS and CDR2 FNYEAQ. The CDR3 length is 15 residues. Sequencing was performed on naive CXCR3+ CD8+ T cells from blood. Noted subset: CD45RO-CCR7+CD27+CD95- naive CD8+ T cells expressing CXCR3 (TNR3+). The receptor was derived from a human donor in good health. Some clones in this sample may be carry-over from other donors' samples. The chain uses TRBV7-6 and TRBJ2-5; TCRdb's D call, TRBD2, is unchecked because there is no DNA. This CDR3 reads CASSLIAEAQETQYF. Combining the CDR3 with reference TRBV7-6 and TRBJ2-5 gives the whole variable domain GAGVSQSPRYKVTKRGQDVALRCDPISGHVSLYWYRQALGQGPEFLTYFNYEAQQDKSGLPNDRFSAERPEGSISTLTIQRTEQRDSAMYRCASSLIAEAQETQYFGPGTRLLVL.